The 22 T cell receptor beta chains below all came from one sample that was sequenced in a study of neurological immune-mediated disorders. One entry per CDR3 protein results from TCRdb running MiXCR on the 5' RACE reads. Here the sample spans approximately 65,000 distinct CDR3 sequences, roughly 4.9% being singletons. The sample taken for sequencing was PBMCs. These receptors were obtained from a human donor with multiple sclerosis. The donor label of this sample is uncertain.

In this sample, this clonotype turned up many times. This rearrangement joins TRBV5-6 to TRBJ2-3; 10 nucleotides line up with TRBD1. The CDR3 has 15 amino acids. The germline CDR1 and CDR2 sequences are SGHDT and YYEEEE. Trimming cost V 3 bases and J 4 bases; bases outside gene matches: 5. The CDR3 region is CASSSRDRGPDTQYF. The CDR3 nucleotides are TGTGCCAGCAGCTCACGGGACAGGGGACCAGATACGCAGTATTTT.

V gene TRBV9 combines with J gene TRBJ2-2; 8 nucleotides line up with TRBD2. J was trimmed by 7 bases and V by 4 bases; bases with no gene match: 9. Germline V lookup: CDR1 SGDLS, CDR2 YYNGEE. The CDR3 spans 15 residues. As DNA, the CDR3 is TGTGCCAGCAGCTCGTCGGGGGGGCGTGGCGGGGAGCTGTTTTTT. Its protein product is CASSSSGGRGGELFF. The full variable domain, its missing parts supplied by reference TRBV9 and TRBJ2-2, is DSGVTQTPKHLITATGQRVTLRCSPRSGDLSVYWYQQSLDQGLQFLIQYYNGEERAKGNILERFSAQQFPDLHSELNLSSLELGDSALYFCASSSSGGRGGELFFGEGSRLTVL.

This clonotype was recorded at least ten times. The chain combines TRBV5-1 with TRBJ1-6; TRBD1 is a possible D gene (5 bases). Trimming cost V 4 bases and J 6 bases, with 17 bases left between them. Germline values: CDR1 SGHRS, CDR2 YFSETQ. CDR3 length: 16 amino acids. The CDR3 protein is CASSDRPAGGNSPLHF. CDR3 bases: TGCGCCAGCAGCGACCGCCCGGCGGGGGGTAATTCACCCCTCCACTTT.

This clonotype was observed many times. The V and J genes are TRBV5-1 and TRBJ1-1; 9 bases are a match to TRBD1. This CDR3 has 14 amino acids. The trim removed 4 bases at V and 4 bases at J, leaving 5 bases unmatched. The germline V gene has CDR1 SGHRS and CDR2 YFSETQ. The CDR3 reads CASSAQGALTEAFF. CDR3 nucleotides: TGCGCCAGCAGCGCACAGGGGGCCCTCACTGAAGCTTTCTTT.

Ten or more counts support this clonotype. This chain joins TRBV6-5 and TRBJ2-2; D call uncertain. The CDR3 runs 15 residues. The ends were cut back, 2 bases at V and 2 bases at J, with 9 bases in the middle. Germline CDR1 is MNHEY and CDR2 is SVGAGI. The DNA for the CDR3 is TGTGCCAGCAGTTACGGGCGGCCCAACACCGGGGAGCTGTTTTTT. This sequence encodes CASSYGRPNTGELFF.

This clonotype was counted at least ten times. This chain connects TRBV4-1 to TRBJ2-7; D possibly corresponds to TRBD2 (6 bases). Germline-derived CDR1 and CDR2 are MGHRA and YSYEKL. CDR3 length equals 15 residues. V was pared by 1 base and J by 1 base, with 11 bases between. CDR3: CASSQGLAASYEQYF. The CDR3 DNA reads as TGCGCCAGCAGCCAAGGATTAGCGGCTTCCTACGAGCAGTACTTC.

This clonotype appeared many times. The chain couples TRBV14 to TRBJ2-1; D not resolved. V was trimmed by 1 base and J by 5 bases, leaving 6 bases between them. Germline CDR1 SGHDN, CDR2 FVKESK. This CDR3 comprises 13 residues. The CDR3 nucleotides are TGTGCCAGCAGCCAAGCCAGGCACAATGAGCAGTTCTTC. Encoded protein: CASSQARHNEQFF.

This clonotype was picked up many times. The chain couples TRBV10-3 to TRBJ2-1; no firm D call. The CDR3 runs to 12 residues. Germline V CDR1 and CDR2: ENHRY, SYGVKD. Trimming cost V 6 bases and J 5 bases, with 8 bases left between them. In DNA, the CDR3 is TGTGCCATCAGCGCCCTTGACAATGAGCAGTTCTTC. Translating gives CAISALDNEQFF.

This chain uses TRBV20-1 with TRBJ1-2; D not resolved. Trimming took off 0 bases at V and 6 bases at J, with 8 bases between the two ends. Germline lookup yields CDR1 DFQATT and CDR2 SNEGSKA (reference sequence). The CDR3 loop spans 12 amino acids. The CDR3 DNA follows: TGCAGTGCTAGAGACATTTTTGATGGCTACACCTTC. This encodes CSARDIFDGYTF.

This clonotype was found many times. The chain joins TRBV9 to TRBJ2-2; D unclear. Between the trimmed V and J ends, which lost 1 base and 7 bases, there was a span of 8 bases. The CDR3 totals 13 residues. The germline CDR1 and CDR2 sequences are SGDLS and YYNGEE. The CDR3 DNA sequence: TGTGCCAGCAGCGTAATCGTCAACGGGGAGCTGTTTTTT. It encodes CASSVIVNGELFF.

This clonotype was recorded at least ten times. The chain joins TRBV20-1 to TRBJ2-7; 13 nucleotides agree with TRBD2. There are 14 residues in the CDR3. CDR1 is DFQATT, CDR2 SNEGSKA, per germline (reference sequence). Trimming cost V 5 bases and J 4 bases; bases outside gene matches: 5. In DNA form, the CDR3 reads TGCAGTGCTCCCTGGACTAGCGGGGGATACGAGCAGTACTTC. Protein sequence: CSAPWTSGGYEQYF.

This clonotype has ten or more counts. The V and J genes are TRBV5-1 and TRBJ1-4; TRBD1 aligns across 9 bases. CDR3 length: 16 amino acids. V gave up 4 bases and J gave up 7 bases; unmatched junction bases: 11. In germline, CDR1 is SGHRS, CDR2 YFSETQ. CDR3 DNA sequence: TGCGCCAGCAGCGTAACAGGGGGCGGCTTGAGTGAAAAACTGTTTTTT. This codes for CASSVTGGGLSEKLFF.

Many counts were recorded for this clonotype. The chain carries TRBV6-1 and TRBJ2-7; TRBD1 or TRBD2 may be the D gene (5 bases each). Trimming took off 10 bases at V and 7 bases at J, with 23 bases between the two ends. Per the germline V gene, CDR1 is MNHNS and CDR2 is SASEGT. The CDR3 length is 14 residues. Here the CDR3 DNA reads TGTGCCACTTGCCCTCTCCGGGGCGCGTTGGAGCAGTACTTC. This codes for CATCPLRGALEQYF.

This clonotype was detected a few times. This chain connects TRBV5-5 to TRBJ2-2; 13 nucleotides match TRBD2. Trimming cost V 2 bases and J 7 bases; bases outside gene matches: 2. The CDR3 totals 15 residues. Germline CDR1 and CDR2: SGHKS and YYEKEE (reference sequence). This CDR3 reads CASSFGLAGVGELFF. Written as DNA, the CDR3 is TGTGCCAGCAGCTTCGGACTAGCGGGGGTCGGGGAGCTGTTTTTT. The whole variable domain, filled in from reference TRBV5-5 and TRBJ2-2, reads DAGVTQSPTHLIKTRGQQVTLRCSPISGHKSVSWYQQVLGQGPQFIFQYYEKEERGRGNFPDRFSARQFPNYSSELNVNALLLGDSALYLCASSFGLAGVGELFFGEGSRLTVL.

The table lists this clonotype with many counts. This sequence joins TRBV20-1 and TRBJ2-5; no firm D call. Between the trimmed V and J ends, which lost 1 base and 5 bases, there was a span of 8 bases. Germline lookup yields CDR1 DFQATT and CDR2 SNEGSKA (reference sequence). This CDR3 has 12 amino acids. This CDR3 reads CSARVGYETQYF. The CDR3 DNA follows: TGCAGTGCTAGAGTTGGGTACGAGACCCAGTACTTC.

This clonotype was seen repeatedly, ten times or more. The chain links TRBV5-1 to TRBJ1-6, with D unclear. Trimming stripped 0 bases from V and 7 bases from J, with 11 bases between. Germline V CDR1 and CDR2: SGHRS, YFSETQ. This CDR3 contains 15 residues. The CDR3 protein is CASSLEVAGNSPLHF. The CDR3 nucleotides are TGCGCCAGCAGCTTGGAGGTTGCGGGGAATTCACCCCTCCACTTT.

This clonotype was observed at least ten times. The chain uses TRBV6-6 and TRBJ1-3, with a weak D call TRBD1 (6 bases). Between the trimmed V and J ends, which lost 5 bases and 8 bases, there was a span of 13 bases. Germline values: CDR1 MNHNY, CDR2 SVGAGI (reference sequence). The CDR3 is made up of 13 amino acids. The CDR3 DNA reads TGTGCCAGCAGTCGTACAGGGTGGGACACCATATATTTT. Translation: CASSRTGWDTIYF.

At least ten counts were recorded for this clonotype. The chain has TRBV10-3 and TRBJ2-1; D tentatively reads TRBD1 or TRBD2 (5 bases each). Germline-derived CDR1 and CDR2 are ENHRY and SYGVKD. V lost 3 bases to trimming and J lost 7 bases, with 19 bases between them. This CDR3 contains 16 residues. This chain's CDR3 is CAISEGQGPIWNEQFF. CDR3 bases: TGTGCCATCAGTGAAGGGCAGGGACCGATTTGGAATGAGCAGTTCTTC.

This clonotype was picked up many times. Written as DNA, the CDR3 is TGCAGTGCTAGAGATCTGGCAGGGGGCCAAAGGTACGAGCAGTACTTC. Translation: CSARDLAGGQRYEQYF. The chain uses TRBV20-1 and TRBJ2-7; 8 bases line up with TRBD1. The germline gives CDR1 DFQATT, CDR2 SNEGSKA (reference sequence). The CDR3 spans 16 residues. With 0 bases clipped from V and 4 bases from J, the junction kept 11 bases outside the gene matches.

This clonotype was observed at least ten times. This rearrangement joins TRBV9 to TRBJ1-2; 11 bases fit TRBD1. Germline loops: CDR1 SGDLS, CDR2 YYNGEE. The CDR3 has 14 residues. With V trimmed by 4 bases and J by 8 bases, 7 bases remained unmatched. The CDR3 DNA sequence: TGTGCCAGCAGCACCCCGCGGACAGGGGGCGGCTACACCTTC. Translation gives CASSTPRTGGGYTF. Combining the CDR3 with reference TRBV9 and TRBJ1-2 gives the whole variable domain DSGVTQTPKHLITATGQRVTLRCSPRSGDLSVYWYQQSLDQGLQFLIQYYNGEERAKGNILERFSAQQFPDLHSELNLSSLELGDSALYFCASSTPRTGGGYTFGSGTRLTVV.

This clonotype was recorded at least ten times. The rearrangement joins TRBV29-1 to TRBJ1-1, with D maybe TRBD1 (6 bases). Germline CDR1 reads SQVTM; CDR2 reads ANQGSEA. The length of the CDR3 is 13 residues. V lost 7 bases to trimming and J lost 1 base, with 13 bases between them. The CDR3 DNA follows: TGCAGCGCTACCCCGGACAGGAACACTGAAGCTTTCTTT. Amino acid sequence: CSATPDRNTEAFF.

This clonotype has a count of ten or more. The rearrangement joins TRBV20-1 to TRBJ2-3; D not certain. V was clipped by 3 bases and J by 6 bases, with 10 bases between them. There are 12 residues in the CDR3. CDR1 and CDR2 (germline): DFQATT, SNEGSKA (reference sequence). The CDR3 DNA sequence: TGCAGTGCTAGTTCCCAACAGGATACGCAGTATTTT. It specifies CSASSQQDTQYF.